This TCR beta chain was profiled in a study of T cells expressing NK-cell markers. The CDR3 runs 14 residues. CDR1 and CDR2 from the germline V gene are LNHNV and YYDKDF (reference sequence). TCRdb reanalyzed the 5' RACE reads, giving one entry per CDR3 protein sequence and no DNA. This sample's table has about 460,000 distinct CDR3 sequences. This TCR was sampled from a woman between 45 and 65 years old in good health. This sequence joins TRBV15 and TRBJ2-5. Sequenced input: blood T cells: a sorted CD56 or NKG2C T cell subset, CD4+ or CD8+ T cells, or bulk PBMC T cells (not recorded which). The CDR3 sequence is CATSRDIASETQYF.